This TCR beta chain came from a study of siplizumab effects on memory and regulatory T cells. As regards this clone: Its target is unknown.

The CDR3 runs to 15 residues. V lost 1 base and J lost 2; bases outside the gene matches: 2. Germline CDR1 reads SGHRS; CDR2 reads YFSETQ. Whole-study findings and limits: Relative to controls at around 29%, mappable alloreactive CD4+ clones exhibited a mean Treg-derived proportion of approximately 70% with siplizumab. Researchers could map only a minor fraction of alloreactive clones to unstimulated subsets. Unstimulated naive T cells seemed to show more diversity than memory cells did, and they also seemed to be among the major contributors to the alloresponse.

Per-sample assaying covered about 10^5 TCR templates. Clones were sequenced by immunoSEQ multiplex PCR, and TCRdb holds only the in-frame ones, with some missing. The sample includes 55,000 to 70,000 clones, approximately 93% seen only once; the top ten take about 40%. The chain has TRBV5-1 and TRBJ2-3, with TRBD1 identical over 9 bases. This clonotype was obtained from a human donor in good health. Input material: CD8+ T cells sorted from blood. CDR3 protein: CASSLWDRATDTQYF. The CDR3 DNA reads TGCGCCAGCAGCTTGTGGGACAGGGCCACAGATACGCAGTATTTT.